These 16 T cell receptor beta chains were all obtained from the same sample, sequenced in a study of cytomegalovirus exposure and HLA in healthy donors. This PCR relied on a set of 60 Vbeta primers and 13 Jbeta primers. Only in-frame clones appear in the TCRdb table, and some are missing; sequencing was by immunoSEQ multiplex PCR. The sample has under 200,000 clones, roughly four fifths seen once. Source material: PBMCs. These receptors originate from a woman between 50 and 59 years old in good health and CMV-seropositive.

The chain carries TRBV18 and TRBJ1-1, with D unresolved. The germline V gene has CDR1 KGHSH and CDR2 LQKENI. The V gene lost 5 bases and the J gene lost 4 bases, with 17 bases spanning the gap. This CDR3 is built from 15 residues. CDR3 region: CASSTSLGGLTEAFF. The DNA of the CDR3 is TGTGCCAGCTCAACCTCCTTAGGAGGGCTCACTGAAGCTTTCTTT.

The chain recombines TRBV5-1 with TRBJ2-5, with TRBD1 matching 7 bases. The end of the DNA fits TRBJ2-7 better, so the J call may be wrong. CDR1 and CDR2 from the germline V gene are SGHRS and YFSETQ. The length of the CDR3 is 13 residues. The DNA for the CDR3 is TGCGCCAGCAGCTCTCTTCCAGGGGGCGAGCAGTACTTC. This encodes CASSSLPGGEQYF.

V and J are TRBV2 and TRBJ2-1, with D perhaps TRBD1 (6 bases). This CDR3 spans 14 amino acids. The germline gives CDR1 SNHLY, CDR2 FYNNEI. V was pared by 6 bases and J by 0 bases, with 9 bases between. CDR3 nucleotides: TGTGCCAGCAGGAAAGGGGGCTCCTACAATGAGCAGTTCTTC. Translation: CASRKGGSYNEQFF.

The chain has TRBV5-6 and TRBJ2-5, with D tentatively TRBD1 (6 bases). V was pared by 3 bases and J by 2 bases, with 11 bases between. Per germline, CDR1 SGHDT and CDR2 YYEEEE. The CDR3 spans 14 residues. In DNA form, the CDR3 reads TGTGCCAGCAGCTATGACAGGCAACAAGAGACCCAGTACTTC. Its protein product is CASSYDRQQETQYF. The full variable domain, its missing parts supplied by reference TRBV5-6 and TRBJ2-5, is DAGVTQSPTHLIKTRGQQVTLRCSPKSGHDTVSWYQQALGQGPQFIFQYYEEEERQRGNFPDRFSGHQFPNYSSELNVNALLLGDSALYLCASSYDRQQETQYFGPGTRLLVL.

The chain links TRBV4-1 to TRBJ1-6; 7 nucleotides agree with TRBD1. The CDR3 is 16 amino acids. Germline loops: CDR1 MGHRA, CDR2 YSYEKL. The ends lost 4 bases at V and 5 bases at J; junction bases unmatched: 8. CDR3 protein: CASSPHGTEDNSPLHF. The CDR3 DNA is TGCGCCAGCAGCCCGCACGGGACAGAGGATAATTCACCCCTCCACTTT.

The chain combines TRBV5-1 with TRBJ1-1; maybe TRBD1 (5 bases). From germline, CDR1 is SGHRS and CDR2 YFSETQ. V was shortened by 4 bases and J by 0 bases, with 10 bases between the two germline ends. CDR3 length: 14 residues. CDR3 residues: CASSAMTVNTEAFF. The CDR3 DNA follows: TGCGCCAGCAGCGCCATGACAGTGAACACTGAAGCTTTCTTT. Full variable domain (rest looked up from reference TRBV5-1 and TRBJ1-1): KAGVTQTPRYLIKTRGQQVTLSCSPISGHRSVSWYQQTPGQGLQFLFEYFSETQRNKGNFPGRFSGRQFSNSRSEMNVSTLELGDSALYLCASSAMTVNTEAFFGQGTRLTVV.

This clone was seen more than once but under ten times. The chain links TRBV5-1 to TRBJ2-5, with D possibly matching TRBD1 (6 bases). The V end lost 4 bases, the J end lost 3 bases, and 10 bases lay between the germline ends. The CDR3 is made up of 13 amino acids. Germline V gene data show CDR1 as SGHRS and CDR2 as YFSETQ. In nucleotides, the CDR3 is TGCGCCAGCAGCCAACCAGGGGAAGAGACCCAGTACTTC. Translated: CASSQPGEETQYF. Complete variable domain (other parts from reference TRBV5-1 and TRBJ2-5): KAGVTQTPRYLIKTRGQQVTLSCSPISGHRSVSWYQQTPGQGLQFLFEYFSETQRNKGNFPGRFSGRQFSNSRSEMNVSTLELGDSALYLCASSQPGEETQYFGPGTRLLVL.

On this clone: The same CDR3 also results from other DNA sequences found in this sample. This chain connects TRBV2 to TRBJ2-3; D gene unclear. Between the trimmed V and J ends, which lost 4 bases and 6 bases, there was a span of 5 bases. Germline CDR1 and CDR2: SNHLY and FYNNEI. The CDR3 has 11 residues. CDR3 sequence reads: CASSARDTQYF. In nucleotides, the CDR3 is TGTGCCAGCAGTGCCAGGGATACGCAGTATTTT. Supplemented by reference TRBV2 and TRBJ2-3, the full variable domain reads EPEVTQTPSHQVTQMGQEVILRCVPISNHLYFYWYRQILGQKVEFLVSFYNNEISEKSEIFDDQFSVERPDGSNFTLKIRSTKLEDSAMYFCASSARDTQYFGPGTRLTVL.

The chain recombines TRBV19 with TRBJ1-2; 8 nucleotides match TRBD1. V lost 3 bases and J lost 3; bases outside the gene matches: 6. CDR1 and CDR2 from the germline V gene are LNHDA and SQIVND (reference sequence). The CDR3 spans 15 residues. The CDR3 bases are TGTGCCAGTAGTATCCAGGGGGCGGGGGACTATGGCTACACCTTC. Its protein product is CASSIQGAGDYGYTF.

The chain uses TRBV29-1 and TRBJ1-5; D gene uncertain. Trimming stripped 4 bases from V and 1 base from J, with 5 bases between. The CDR3 has 12 residues. Germline CDR1 reads SQVTM; CDR2 reads ANQGSEA. Here the CDR3 reads CSVGESNQPQHF. Here the CDR3 DNA reads TGCAGCGTTGGGGAGAGCAATCAGCCCCAGCATTTT.

J is TRBJ1-6 and V is TRBV19; 7 nucleotides agree with TRBD1. This CDR3 comprises 16 residues. The germline V gene has CDR1 LNHDA and CDR2 SQIVND (reference sequence). V was pared by 6 bases and J by 3 bases, with 8 bases of the junction left unmatched. The CDR3, as DNA: TGTGCCAGTAGCCGGGACAGCACGCTCTATAATTCACCCCTCCACTTT. Translating gives CASSRDSTLYNSPLHF.

The chain links TRBV4-2 to TRBJ2-2; 11 nucleotides align to TRBD2. The V gene's germline CDR1 is LGHNA and CDR2 YNFKEQ. V dropped 1 base and J dropped 5; count of bases not matched to a gene: 0. The CDR3 length is 15 residues. The CDR3 protein is CASSQGLAGTGELFF. In DNA, the CDR3 is TGTGCCAGCAGCCAAGGACTAGCGGGGACCGGGGAGCTGTTTTTT.

V gene TRBV30 combines with J gene TRBJ1-3, with D tentatively TRBD1 (5 bases). The CDR3 covers 15 residues. Trimming cost V 5 bases and J 2 bases, with 16 bases left between them. Germline V gene lookup returns CDR1 GTSNPN and CDR2 SVGIG (reference sequence). The CDR3 nucleotides read TGTGCCTGGGGCCAGCGCCCAGGGCCTGGAAACACCATATATTTT. This sequence encodes CAWGQRPGPGNTIYF.

This chain joins TRBV5-1 and TRBJ2-6; D is uncertain. This CDR3 has 15 amino acids. Germline assignment: CDR1 SGHRS and CDR2 YFSETQ. Trimming pared 4 bases from V and 0 bases from J, leaving 8 bases between. For the CDR3, the DNA is TGCGCCAGCAGCCCCTCGGGCTCTGGGGCCAACGTCCTGACTTTC. This gives the protein CASSPSGSGANVLTF.

This clone occurred a few times. The V gene is TRBV7-9, the J gene TRBJ1-3, with D possibly TRBD1 on 5 matching bases. This CDR3 has 14 amino acids. V dropped 5 bases and J dropped 0 bases, with 8 bases sitting between them. Germline V gene sequence: CDR1 SEHNR, CDR2 FQNEAQ (reference sequence). As DNA, the CDR3 is TGTGCCAGCAGCCACAGGAACTCTGGAAACACCATATATTTT. This translates into CASSHRNSGNTIYF.

This clone was found a few times. The chain joins TRBV5-1 to TRBJ1-1, with a weak D call TRBD1 (6 bases). This CDR3 is built from 16 residues. The ends were cut back, 3 bases at V and 4 bases at J, with 19 bases in the middle. Germline CDR1 is SGHRS and CDR2 is YFSETQ. In DNA, the CDR3 is TGCGCCAGCAGCTGGACCGGGGCAGGGGAATTCACTGAAGCTTTCTTT. This codes for CASSWTGAGEFTEAFF.